Given below is one T cell receptor (beta chain) in context. Assay used: immunoSEQ multiplex PCR; TCRdb lists only in-frame clones, some missing. Of about 26,000 clones in the sample, more than 85% were seen once. These data come from a study of OX40 agonist ivuxolimab in advanced cancers. CDR3 length: 16 amino acids. V gave up 3 bases and J gave up 2 bases; unmatched junction bases: 7. From germline, CDR1 is MGHRA and CDR2 YSYEKL. Sequencing was performed on CD4+ or CD8+ T cells sorted from blood, taken in a trial of the OX40 agonist ivuxolimab. The rearrangement links TRBV4-1 to TRBJ2-3; TRBD2 matches 8 bases. The receptor was derived from an adult with an advanced solid tumor such as melanoma, head and neck, liver or kidney cancer. The chain's CDR3 is CASSQGLGRVTDTQYF. Written as DNA, the CDR3 is TGCGCCAGCAGCCAGGGACTAGGGAGAGTCACAGATACGCAGTATTTT.